The 25 T cell receptor beta chains presented below share a single source sample, sequenced in a study of T cell responses to AZD1222 COVID-19 vaccine. The method was immunoSEQ multiplex PCR; TCRdb's version includes in-frame clones alone and lacks a portion of them. The table lists 150,000 or so clones, roughly nine tenths of them singletons, with about 4% in the top ten. The specimen comprised peripheral blood, sampled 28 days after the second AZD1222 dose. These receptors all stem from an adult who received the AZD1222 COVID-19 vaccine.

J is TRBJ2-2 and V is TRBV19; D remains unclear. V was shortened by 4 bases and J by 0 bases, with 3 bases between the two germline ends. The CDR3 consists of 13 residues. CDR1 and CDR2 (germline): LNHDA, SQIVND (reference sequence). This chain's CDR3 is CASSTPNTGELFF. CDR3 nucleotides: TGTGCCAGTAGTACACCGAACACCGGGGAGCTGTTTTTT.

Here the CDR3 DNA reads TGTGCCAGCAGTTACTCGTACACCCTGAACACTGAAGCTTTCTTT. It codes for CASSYSYTLNTEAFF. This sequence joins TRBV6-5 and TRBJ1-1; D gene unclear. The V and J ends lost 0 bases and 0 bases respectively, with 8 bases between them. Germline V lookup: CDR1 MNHEY, CDR2 SVGAGI. This CDR3 comprises 15 residues.

V gene TRBV7-2 combines with J gene TRBJ2-3, with 8 bases that match TRBD2. V trimming: 1 base; J trimming: 4 bases; junction bases outside the gene matches: 13. CDR3 length: 18 amino acids. Germline CDR1 and CDR2: SGHTA and FQGNSA. CDR3 sequence reads: CASSLDSGSGRRADTQYF. CDR3 sequence (DNA): TGTGCCAGCAGCTTAGATTCCGGAAGCGGGAGACGGGCAGATACGCAGTATTTT.

The V gene is TRBV5-5, the J gene TRBJ2-7; no firm D call. V was trimmed by 4 bases and J by 1 base, leaving 3 bases between them. The germline V gene has CDR1 SGHKS and CDR2 YYEKEE (reference sequence). This CDR3 is built from 11 residues. The CDR3 sequence: CASSPSYEQYF. The DNA for the CDR3 is TGTGCCAGCAGCCCATCCTACGAGCAGTACTTC.

V and J are TRBV5-1 and TRBJ2-1, with 7 bases identical to TRBD1. The germline V gene encodes CDR1 SGHRS and CDR2 YFSETQ. J lost 2 bases, V lost 0 bases, and 2 bases had no gene match. CDR3 length: 15 residues. CDR3 DNA sequence: TGCGCCAGCAGCTTGGGACAGGGAACCTACAATGAGCAGTTCTTC. Residues: CASSLGQGTYNEQFF.

About this clone: In the same sample, other DNA sequences code for this CDR3. The chain carries TRBV5-1 and TRBJ1-1; TRBD1 might be the D (5 bases). The CDR3 is 14 amino acids. Trimming removed 2 bases at V and 0 bases at J, with 8 bases between. The germline CDR1 and CDR2 sequences are SGHRS and YFSETQ. The CDR3 bases are TGCGCCAGCAGCTTAGCAGGGATGAACACTGAAGCTTTCTTT. It encodes CASSLAGMNTEAFF. Full variable domain (remainder filled in from reference TRBV5-1 and TRBJ1-1): KAGVTQTPRYLIKTRGQQVTLSCSPISGHRSVSWYQQTPGQGLQFLFEYFSETQRNKGNFPGRFSGRQFSNSRSEMNVSTLELGDSALYLCASSLAGMNTEAFFGQGTRLTVV.

This rearrangement joins TRBV27 to TRBJ1-2, with D possibly TRBD1 on 5 matching bases. Germline V gene sequence: CDR1 MNHEY, CDR2 SMNVEV (reference sequence). The V and J ends lost 0 bases and 4 bases respectively, with 18 bases between them. This CDR3 contains 17 residues. This CDR3 reads CASSLSAGTGIVYGYTF. The CDR3 DNA is TGTGCCAGCAGTTTATCGGCCGGGACGGGGATTGTCTATGGCTACACCTTC.

The DNA for the CDR3 is TGTGCCAGCAGTGAAGCCCTACAGGGTATAACTGAAGCTTTCTTT. Its protein product is CASSEALQGITEAFF. V and J are TRBV2 and TRBJ1-1, with D perhaps TRBD1 (6 bases). The V and J ends lost 0 bases and 5 bases respectively, with 13 bases between them. Germline V CDR1 and CDR2: SNHLY, FYNNEI. This CDR3 contains 15 residues.

The chain recombines TRBV27 with TRBJ2-1; 8 nucleotides match TRBD2. The V and J ends lost 5 bases and 9 bases, in that order; junction bases with no gene match: 12. In germline, CDR1 is MNHEY, CDR2 SMNVEV (reference sequence). The CDR3 is 15 amino acids. The CDR3 DNA follows: TGTGCCAGCAGTCCCCGGGGGGGGAGGTTCGGTGAGCAGTTCTTC. Its protein is CASSPRGGRFGEQFF.

CDR3 protein: CASSLGLRMNTEAFF. CDR3 nucleotide sequence: TGTGCCAGCAGCTTAGGGCTTCGCATGAACACTGAAGCTTTCTTT. V usage is TRBV7-2 and J usage is TRBJ1-1; D gene uncertain. CDR3 length: 15 amino acids. Trimming took off 1 base at V and 0 bases at J, with 9 bases between the two ends. Germline V gene sequence: CDR1 SGHTA, CDR2 FQGNSA. Looking up the rest from reference TRBV7-2 and TRBJ1-1 gives the full variable domain: GAGVSQSPSNKVTEKGKDVELRCDPISGHTALYWYRQSLGQGLEFLIYFQGNSAPDKSGLPSDRFSAERTGGSVSTLTIQRTQQEDSAVYLCASSLGLRMNTEAFFGQGTRLTVV.

V gene TRBV7-2 combines with J gene TRBJ1-5, with D unclear. CDR3 size: 13 residues. The germline V gene encodes CDR1 SGHTA and CDR2 FQGNSA. V was trimmed by 1 base and J by 4 bases, leaving 5 bases between them. CDR3 nucleotides: TGTGCCAGCAGCTTAGAGTGGAATCAGCCCCAGCATTTT. Encoded protein: CASSLEWNQPQHF.

V and J are TRBV5-1 and TRBJ1-6; 8 positions match TRBD1. V gave up 0 bases and J gave up 7 bases; unmatched junction bases: 12. The CDR3 has 18 residues. In germline, CDR1 is SGHRS, CDR2 YFSETQ. The CDR3: CASSLASVTGASNSPLHF. Written as DNA, the CDR3 is TGCGCCAGCAGCTTGGCCTCAGTGACAGGGGCTTCCAATTCACCCCTCCACTTT. Full variable domain (remainder filled in from reference TRBV5-1 and TRBJ1-6): KAGVTQTPRYLIKTRGQQVTLSCSPISGHRSVSWYQQTPGQGLQFLFEYFSETQRNKGNFPGRFSGRQFSNSRSEMNVSTLELGDSALYLCASSLASVTGASNSPLHFGNGTRLTVT.

The V and J genes are TRBV3-1 (or the pseudogene TRBV3-2) and TRBJ1-5; D unresolved. The CDR3 has 15 amino acids. Germline V lookup: CDR1 LGHDT, CDR2 YNNKEL (reference sequence). V lost 0 bases to trimming and J lost 5 bases, with 11 bases between them. CDR3 DNA sequence: TGTGCCAGCAGCCAAGATTCAGGAGCGGATCAGCCCCAGCATTTT. Protein: CASSQDSGADQPQHF.

Written as DNA, the CDR3 is TGTGCCAGCAGCGAGGGACAGGGGGATGAAAAACTGTTTTTT. Its translation is CASSEGQGDEKLFF. The gene calls are TRBV9 and TRBJ1-4, with TRBD1 matching over 11 bases. CDR1 is SGDLS, CDR2 YYNGEE, per germline. The CDR3 runs 14 residues. After removal of 3 bases from V and 6 bases from J, the junction contained 1 base not matched to a gene.

The chain has TRBV12-3 or TRBV12-4 and TRBJ1-1, with D perhaps TRBD1 (5 bases). This CDR3 has 11 amino acids. Trimming took 5 bases from V and 11 from J, leaving 12 bases between them. Written as DNA, the CDR3 is TGTGCCAGCAGTCCGGGGGGTAAGGCTTTCTTT. This translates into CASSPGGKAFF.

This clone was counted a few times. DNA of the CDR3: TGTGCCAGCAGCTTGGAGGGAGGAGCAGATACGCAGTATTTT. It specifies CASSLEGGADTQYF. The V and J genes are TRBV5-4 and TRBJ2-3; maybe TRBD2 (6 bases). This CDR3 region has 14 residues. The V end was cut by 0 bases, the J end by 4 bases, with 9 bases between. Germline V gene sequence: CDR1 SGHNT, CDR2 YYREEE (reference sequence).

The chain couples TRBV7-9 to TRBJ2-7, with 7 bases lining up with TRBD1. Trimming took 5 bases from V and 3 from J; bases not matched to a gene: 7. CDR1 is SEHNR and CDR2 is FQNEAQ in the germline V gene (reference sequence). The CDR3 has 14 residues. CDR3 protein: CASSRSWDSYEQYF. CDR3 sequence (DNA): TGTGCCAGCAGCCGCAGCTGGGACAGCTACGAGCAGTACTTC. Variable domain in full (rest from reference TRBV7-9 and TRBJ2-7): DTGVSQNPRHKITKRGQNVTFRCDPISEHNRLYWYRQTLGQGPEFLTYFQNEAQLEKSRLLSDRFSAERPKGSFSTLEIQRTEQGDSAMYLCASSRSWDSYEQYFGPGTRLTVT.

The V and J genes are TRBV28 and TRBJ1-5, with a weak D call TRBD1 (5 bases). The CDR3 length is 14 residues. Trimming took 10 bases from V and 7 from J, leaving 20 bases between them. From germline, CDR1 is MDHEN and CDR2 SYDVKM. The CDR3 DNA reads as TGTGCCATTACTCAGGGTGTGTTGGGACAGCCCCAGCATTTT. Translated, it gives CAITQGVLGQPQHF.

The chain uses TRBV30 and TRBJ1-2, with 7 nucleotides matching TRBD1. The V and J ends lost 7 bases and 0 bases, in that order; junction bases with no gene match: 11. Looked up from germline, CDR1 is GTSNPN and CDR2 is SVGIG (reference sequence). The CDR3 is 15 amino acids. The chain's CDR3 is CASRGTERANYGYTF. The CDR3 coding sequence is TGTGCCTCGCGGGGGACAGAAAGAGCTAACTATGGCTACACCTTC. The whole variable domain, filled in from reference TRBV30 and TRBJ1-2, reads SQTIHQWPATLVQPVGSPLSLECTVEGTSNPNLYWYRQAAGRGLQLLFYSVGIGQISSEVPQNLSASRPQDRQFILSSKKLLLSDSGFYLCASRGTERANYGYTFGSGTRLTVV.

The J gene is TRBJ2-1, the V gene TRBV4-1, with D tentatively TRBD2 (5 bases). Germline V gene lookup returns CDR1 MGHRA and CDR2 YSYEKL. This CDR3 has 16 residues. Trimming took 0 bases from V and 0 from J, leaving 9 bases between them. CDR3 in amino acids: CASSQDIRDSYNEQFF. The CDR3, as DNA: TGCGCCAGCAGCCAAGACATCCGGGACTCCTACAATGAGCAGTTCTTC.

In nucleotides, the CDR3 is TGTGCCGTTAGACTAGTTGCCCTTCCCGGGGAGCTGTTTTTT. It yields the protein CAVRLVALPGELFF. V is TRBV7-9 and J is TRBJ2-2; D is perhaps TRBD2 (6 bases). The CDR3 totals 14 residues. V lost 11 bases and J 6 bases, leaving 19 bases between the germline ends. CDR1 is SEHNR, CDR2 FQNEAQ, per germline (reference sequence).

DNA for the CDR3: TGTGCCAGCAGCTTTGAGGGGGCCTCTTACGAGCAGTACTTC. Residues: CASSFEGASYEQYF. The V gene is TRBV7-2, the J gene TRBJ2-7; 7 nucleotides agree with TRBD1. CDR3 length equals 14 residues. Germline V CDR1 and CDR2: SGHTA, FQGNSA. V was clipped by 3 bases and J by 4 bases; unmatched bases: 6.

The chain recombines TRBV19 with TRBJ2-4, with D possibly being TRBD1 or TRBD2 (6 bases each). Per germline, CDR1 LNHDA and CDR2 SQIVND (reference sequence). The CDR3 loop spans 15 amino acids. The V gene lost 6 bases and the J gene lost 4 bases, with 16 bases spanning the gap. DNA for the CDR3: TGTGCCAGTAGCCAGGGGTGGAGGGGGAAAAACATTCAGTACTTC. The encoded protein is CASSQGWRGKNIQYF.

This rearrangement joins TRBV5-4 to TRBJ2-5, with TRBD2 identical over 11 bases. Trimming took 4 bases from V and 5 from J; bases not matched to a gene: 7. The CDR3 sequence is 15 residues long. Germline V gene lookup returns CDR1 SGHNT and CDR2 YYREEE (reference sequence). The CDR3: CASSQIAGGRETQYF. The CDR3 DNA follows: TGTGCCAGCAGCCAAATAGCGGGGGGGCGGGAGACCCAGTACTTC.

This sequence joins TRBV10-3 and TRBJ2-1, with D perhaps TRBD2 (6 bases). V shed 5 bases and J shed 8 bases, with 19 bases lying between them. Germline CDR1 reads ENHRY; CDR2 reads SYGVKD. This CDR3 region has 15 residues. Written as DNA, the CDR3 is TGTGCCATCAGTACTCGGTTGGGGGGTTCCGATGAGCAGTTCTTC. It translates to CAISTRLGGSDEQFF.